One sample yielded the 19 T cell receptor beta chains listed below, sequenced in a study of cytotoxic CD8 clonotypes in ibrutinib-treated CLL. Libraries were prepared by immunoSEQ multiplex PCR; TCRdb keeps only in-frame clonotypes and omits some of them. The sample gives a few hundred thousand clones, 60% to 75% of which show up once; 15% is in the top ten. The input for sequencing was PBMCs, taken after 24 months of ibrutinib treatment. The origin of the receptors is a human donor with chronic lymphocytic leukemia.

This clone was seen once. The chain uses TRBV21-1 and TRBJ2-7; the D call TRBD1 from the table was never checked on the DNA. TRBV21-1 is classified as a pseudogene. This CDR3 is built from 16 residues. CDR3 protein: CASSKLQDRGFCEQYF. The CDR3 region has the DNA TGTGCCAGCAGCAAACTACAAGACAGGGGGTTTTGCGAGCAGTACTTC.

The V gene is TRBV4-2, the J gene TRBJ2-7; no clear D gene. From germline, CDR1 is LGHNA and CDR2 YNFKEQ. V dropped 2 bases and J dropped 4 bases, with 12 bases sitting between them. The CDR3 is made up of 14 amino acids. The CDR3 DNA follows: TGTGCCAGCAGCCAATATGGGGTTGGGTACGAGCAGTACTTC. Translation gives CASSQYGVGYEQYF.

The chain links TRBV18 to TRBJ2-3, with D unclear. Trimming shortened V by 4 bases and J by 3 bases, and 11 bases separated the two germline ends. CDR3 size: 14 residues. Germline V lookup: CDR1 KGHSH, CDR2 LQKENI. The CDR3, as DNA: TGTGCCAGCTCACGACCCACCATTACAGATACGCAGTATTTT. Translation gives CASSRPTITDTQYF.

The CDR3 DNA follows: TGTGCCAGCAGCTTAGGCGGGGGCCTATACAATGAGCAGTTCTTC. Translation: CASSLGGGLYNEQFF. The rearrangement uses TRBV11-3 and TRBJ2-1; D might be TRBD2 (7 bases). CDR1 SGHNT and CDR2 YENEEA come from the germline V gene. Trimming stripped 1 base from V and 4 bases from J, with 11 bases between. The CDR3 runs 15 residues.

The chain joins TRBV5-1 to TRBJ2-5; D possibly uses TRBD1 or TRBD2 (5 bases each). Germline V CDR1 and CDR2: SGHRS, YFSETQ. V gave up 0 bases and J gave up 5 bases, with 17 bases separating them. The CDR3 contains 16 residues. As DNA, the CDR3 is TGCGCCAGCAGCTTGGTAACGCGTGGGGGTGTGGAGACCCAGTACTTC. This sequence encodes CASSLVTRGGVETQYF.

The chain joins TRBV7-2 to TRBJ2-1; the match to TRBD1 covers 7 bases. The trim removed 5 bases at V and 2 bases at J, leaving 9 bases unmatched. Looked up from germline, CDR1 is SGHTA and CDR2 is FQGNSA. The CDR3 is 16 residues long. CDR3: CASSHSRDSPYNEQFF. The CDR3 bases are TGTGCCAGCAGCCACAGCCGGGACAGCCCCTACAATGAGCAGTTCTTC.

The chain carries TRBV5-1 and TRBJ2-7; 8 bases map to TRBD2. CDR1 is SGHRS and CDR2 is YFSETQ in the germline V gene. This CDR3 has 16 amino acids. V lost 6 bases to trimming and J lost 5 bases; unmatched junction nucleotides: 16. The CDR3 reads CASMLIAGPNPHEQYF. The CDR3 bases are TGCGCCAGCATGCTGATAGCGGGACCTAACCCCCACGAGCAGTACTTC.

The CDR3 protein is CASSSDRFWYF. Written as DNA, the CDR3 is TGTGCCAGCAGCTCGGACAGATTTTGGTACTTC. The chain recombines TRBV28 with TRBJ2-7; D perhaps matches TRBD1 (6 bases). The V end lost 6 bases, the J end lost 12 bases, and 15 bases lay between the germline ends. Germline V CDR1 and CDR2: MDHEN, SYDVKM. The CDR3 runs 11 residues.

This rearrangement joins TRBV19 to TRBJ1-2; the D gene is possibly TRBD1 (6 bases). This CDR3 contains 13 residues. The V end was cut by 4 bases, the J end by 6 bases, with 12 bases between. The germline V gene encodes CDR1 LNHDA and CDR2 SQIVND (reference sequence). CDR3 nucleotides: TGTGCCAGTAGTACAGACAGGTCAAATGGCTACACCTTC. Protein sequence: CASSTDRSNGYTF.

CDR3 in DNA: TGTGCCAGCAGTTACCGGGCTAGCGCGAGCACAGATACGCAGTATTTT. It is translated as CASSYRASASTDTQYF. V and J are TRBV6-6 and TRBJ2-3; the D gene is possibly TRBD2 (6 bases). Trimming took 2 bases from V and 0 from J, leaving 12 bases between them. Germline V CDR1 and CDR2: MNHNY, SVGAGI (reference sequence). The CDR3 has 16 residues.

This chain connects TRBV19 to TRBJ2-7, with TRBD2 matching over 7 bases. V trimming: 8 bases; J trimming: 2 bases; junction bases outside the gene matches: 6. The germline V gene has CDR1 LNHDA and CDR2 SQIVND (reference sequence). The CDR3 totals 13 residues. The CDR3: CASGGVPAYEQYF. CDR3 DNA sequence: TGTGCCAGTGGGGGGGTCCCAGCCTACGAGCAGTACTTC. Full variable domain (outside the CDR3, taken from reference TRBV19 and TRBJ2-7): DGGITQSPKYLFRKEGQNVTLSCEQNLNHDAMYWYRQDPGQGLRLIYYSQIVNDFQKGDIAEGYSVSREKKESFPLTVTSAQKNPTAFYLCASGGVPAYEQYFGPGTRLTVT.

The V gene is TRBV9, the J gene TRBJ2-3, with D maybe TRBD2 (6 bases). The CDR3 has 17 residues. V was trimmed by 4 bases and J by 2 bases, leaving 20 bases between them. Germline V gives CDR1 SGDLS, CDR2 YYNGEE. The CDR3 nucleotides are TGTGCCAGCAGCCCCCGTTCGGGAGCCGATTACACAGATACGCAGTATTTT. Encoded protein: CASSPRSGADYTDTQYF.

The J gene is TRBJ2-2, the V gene TRBV5-4; 7 nucleotides match TRBD1. The CDR3 runs to 16 residues. The germline CDR1 and CDR2 sequences are SGHNT and YYREEE (reference sequence). With 3 bases clipped from V and 4 bases from J, the junction kept 9 bases outside the gene matches. CDR3 sequence reads: CASSSVRQGGTGELFF. CDR3 nucleotides: TGTGCCAGCAGCTCCGTGAGACAGGGTGGCACCGGGGAGCTGTTTTTT.

This clone was counted only a few times. V usage is TRBV5-1 and J usage is TRBJ2-1; TRBD2 agrees at 7 bases. Per the germline V gene, CDR1 is SGHRS and CDR2 is YFSETQ. The CDR3 spans 16 residues. Trimming removed 0 bases from V and 8 bases from J; junction bases left unmatched: 11. CDR3: CASSLEWTRGVDEQFF. The CDR3 coding sequence is TGCGCCAGCAGCTTGGAATGGACACGGGGGGTCGATGAGCAGTTCTTC.

This clone has only a few counts. The chain employs TRBV28 and TRBJ2-7, with D perhaps matching TRBD2 (6 bases). Trimming removed 11 bases from V and 3 bases from J, with 14 bases in between. The CDR3 contains 12 residues. The germline V gene encodes CDR1 MDHEN and CDR2 SYDVKM. The CDR3 here is CASWGGIYEQYF. DNA of the CDR3: TGTGCCTCTTGGGGAGGAATCTACGAGCAGTACTTC.

V is TRBV28 and J is TRBJ2-1; TRBD2 matches at 10 bases. The CDR3 length is 16 residues. Germline assignment: CDR1 MDHEN and CDR2 SYDVKM. The V gene end was trimmed by 5 bases and the J gene end by 8 bases; junction bases not matched to a gene: 12. The CDR3 reads CASSPISSGRFYEQFF. CDR3 DNA sequence: TGTGCCAGCAGTCCTATTAGTAGCGGGAGGTTCTATGAGCAGTTCTTC.

V and J are TRBV10-2 and TRBJ2-1, with 14 bases aligning to TRBD2. CDR3 length equals 15 residues. The trim removed 4 bases at V and 7 bases at J, leaving 3 bases unmatched. CDR1 is WSHSY, CDR2 SAAADI, per germline. The CDR3 nucleotides read TGCGCCAGCAGTGCTGGGACTAGCGGGAGAAATGAGCAGTTCTTC. Encoded protein: CASSAGTSGRNEQFF.

DNA for the CDR3: TGTGCCAGCAGCTCCAGGCTGGATACGCAGTATTTT. Encoded protein: CASSSRLDTQYF. The chain couples TRBV7-2 to TRBJ2-3; D gene uncertain. The ends were cut back, 4 bases at V and 6 bases at J, with 8 bases in the middle. The CDR3 extends over 12 amino acids. The V gene's germline CDR1 is SGHTA and CDR2 FQGNSA.

The sample holds a few counts of this clone. The chain joins TRBV7-6 to TRBJ1-4, with D perhaps matching TRBD1 (6 bases). CDR1 and CDR2 from the germline V gene are SGHVS and FNYEAQ. The CDR3 has 15 amino acids. V was cut by 2 bases and J by 3 bases, with 10 bases left in between. The CDR3: CASSLSGGPNEKLFF. The CDR3 coding sequence is TGTGCCAGCAGCTTATCCGGGGGCCCTAATGAAAAACTGTTTTTT.